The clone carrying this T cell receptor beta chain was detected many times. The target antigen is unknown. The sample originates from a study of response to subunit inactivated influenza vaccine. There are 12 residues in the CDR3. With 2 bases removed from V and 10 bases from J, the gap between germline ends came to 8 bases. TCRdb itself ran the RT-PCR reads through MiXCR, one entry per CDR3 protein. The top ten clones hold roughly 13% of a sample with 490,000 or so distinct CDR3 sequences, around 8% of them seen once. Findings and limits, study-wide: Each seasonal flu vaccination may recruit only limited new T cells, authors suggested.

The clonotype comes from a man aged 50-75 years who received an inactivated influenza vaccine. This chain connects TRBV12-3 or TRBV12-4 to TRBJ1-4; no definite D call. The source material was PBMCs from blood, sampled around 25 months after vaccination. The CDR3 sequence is CASSLYRAKLFF. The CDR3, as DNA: TGTGCCAGCAGTTTATATCGAGCAAAACTGTTTTTT.